Each of the 20 T cell receptor beta chains below was sequenced from the same sample in a study of CD8 T cells in Susac syndrome. The RNA, roughly 0.45 to 1 ug, was put through reverse transcription using random hexamers. One entry per CDR3 protein, called by TCRdb with MiXCR from the immunoSEQ multiplex PCR reads. The repertoire holds under 95,000 distinct CDR3 sequences, with just under 95% as singletons. Input material: CD4+ T cells from PBMCs. These receptors were collected from a human donor with Susac syndrome.

The chain carries TRBV3-1 and TRBJ2-2; D is uncertain. This CDR3 contains 13 residues. Trimming shortened V by 4 bases and J by 4 bases, and 7 bases separated the two germline ends. Looked up from germline, CDR1 is LGHDT and CDR2 is YNNKEL (reference sequence). CDR3 nucleotide sequence: TGTGCCAGCAGCCTCACCTTCACCGGGGAGCTGTTTTTT. Translation: CASSLTFTGELFF.

The chain recombines TRBV20-1 with TRBJ2-7; TRBD2 matches 7 bases. V gave up 0 bases and J gave up 4 bases; unmatched junction bases: 3. This CDR3 is 13 amino acids long. The germline V gene has CDR1 DFQATT and CDR2 SNEGSKA (reference sequence). The CDR3 DNA sequence: TGCAGTGCTAGAGATTGGGGGGGTTACGAGCAGTACTTC. Translation: CSARDWGGYEQYF.

The chain couples TRBV4-3 to TRBJ2-2, with D tentatively TRBD1 or TRBD2 (5 bases each). The length of the CDR3 is 19 residues. CDR1 is LGHNA, CDR2 YSLEER, per germline. The V gene lost 0 bases and the J gene lost 0 bases, with 17 bases spanning the gap. CDR3 region: CASSQDRGEIFANTGELFF. CDR3 nucleotide sequence: TGCGCCAGCAGCCAAGATCGAGGGGAAATTTTCGCGAACACCGGGGAGCTGTTTTTT.

V gene TRBV6-5 combines with J gene TRBJ2-7; D ambiguous. This CDR3 has 12 amino acids. Per germline, CDR1 MNHEY and CDR2 SVGAGI. The V end was cut by 6 bases, the J end by 2 bases, with 8 bases between. The CDR3 nucleotides are TGTGCCAGCAGGGGCGGACCCTACGAGCAGTACTTC. Translation: CASRGGPYEQYF.

V usage is TRBV30 and J usage is TRBJ2-5; the D is unclear. The V and J ends lost 0 bases and 5 bases respectively, with 7 bases between them. The CDR3 totals 12 residues. CDR1 and CDR2 (germline): GTSNPN, SVGIG (reference sequence). The CDR3 here is CAWSVVVETQYF. CDR3 bases: TGTGCCTGGAGTGTAGTAGTGGAGACCCAGTACTTC.

J is TRBJ1-1 and V is TRBV2; D is unresolved. CDR1 is SNHLY and CDR2 is FYNNEI in the germline V gene. CDR3 length: 13 amino acids. Between the trimmed V and J ends, which lost 8 bases and 0 bases, there was a span of 10 bases. CDR3 loop: CASEVEVNTEAFF. Here the CDR3 DNA reads TGTGCCAGCGAGGTGGAGGTGAACACTGAAGCTTTCTTT. The full variable domain, in which reference TRBV2 and TRBJ1-1 provide the parts outside the CDR3, is EPEVTQTPSHQVTQMGQEVILRCVPISNHLYFYWYRQILGQKVEFLVSFYNNEISEKSEIFDDQFSVERPDGSNFTLKIRSTKLEDSAMYFCASEVEVNTEAFFGQGTRLTVV.

The chain recombines TRBV10-3 with TRBJ1-1; D possibly corresponds to TRBD1 (6 bases). V lost 5 bases and J lost 1, with 8 bases in between. Per the germline V gene, CDR1 is ENHRY and CDR2 is SYGVKD. The CDR3 is made up of 13 amino acids. CDR3 region: CAISRTENTEAFF. CDR3 sequence (DNA): TGTGCCATCAGTCGGACAGAGAACACTGAAGCTTTCTTT.

The rearrangement links TRBV9 to TRBJ2-1; the match to TRBD1 covers 9 bases. With 4 bases clipped from V and 4 bases from J, the junction kept 6 bases outside the gene matches. In germline, CDR1 is SGDLS, CDR2 YYNGEE. The CDR3 length is 15 residues. In DNA form, the CDR3 reads TGTGCCAGCAGCCTTACCGGGACAGGGTACAATGAGCAGTTCTTC. Translated: CASSLTGTGYNEQFF.

This chain joins TRBV30 and TRBJ2-7; D perhaps matches TRBD1 (5 bases). CDR1 is GTSNPN and CDR2 is SVGIG in the germline V gene (reference sequence). With 5 bases removed from V and 7 bases from J, the gap between germline ends came to 12 bases. CDR3 length: 11 amino acids. The CDR3 reads CAWSEGDEQYF. In nucleotides, the CDR3 is TGTGCCTGGTCGGAAGGGGATGAGCAGTACTTC. The full variable domain, rest sourced from reference TRBV30 and TRBJ2-7, is SQTIHQWPATLVQPVGSPLSLECTVEGTSNPNLYWYRQAAGRGLQLLFYSVGIGQISSEVPQNLSASRPQDRQFILSSKKLLLSDSGFYLCAWSEGDEQYFGPGTRLTVT.

This clonotype was seen a few times. This CDR3 is CASSLERGRDEQYF. CDR3 DNA sequence: TGCGCCAGCAGCTTGGAGCGGGGACGGGACGAGCAGTACTTC. This chain connects TRBV5-1 to TRBJ2-7; 7 positions match TRBD2. The germline V gene has CDR1 SGHRS and CDR2 YFSETQ. This CDR3 spans 14 amino acids. J was trimmed by 5 bases and V by 0 bases; bases with no gene match: 5.

The rearrangement uses TRBV15 and TRBJ2-4; 8 bases agree with TRBD2. V was clipped by 0 bases and J by 1 base; unmatched bases: 14. This CDR3 is built from 20 residues. Looked up from germline, CDR1 is LNHNV and CDR2 is YYDKDF (reference sequence). In DNA form, the CDR3 reads TGTGCCACCAGCAGAGATACCGGGACTAGTGTATCATCTGCCAAAAACATTCAGTACTTC. It encodes CATSRDTGTSVSSAKNIQYF.

The chain is built from TRBV5-6 and TRBJ2-3; 8 bases are a match to TRBD2. CDR3 length equals 16 residues. V shed 3 bases and J 2 bases; nucleotides not matched to a gene: 8. CDR1 is SGHDT, CDR2 YYEEEE, per germline. DNA of the CDR3: TGTGCCAGCAGCTCCTACGGACTAGCCACCACAGATACGCAGTATTTT. Residues: CASSSYGLATTDTQYF.

Only one count was recorded for this clonotype. The chain uses TRBV5-1 and TRBJ2-3; 7 nucleotides agree with TRBD1. The CDR3 is 16 residues long. The germline V gene has CDR1 SGHRS and CDR2 YFSETQ. The junction had 8 bases not matched to a gene; V was cut back by 4 bases and J by 0 bases. As DNA, the CDR3 is TGCGCCAGCAGCCCTCGGACAGGAGTTAGCACAGATACGCAGTATTTT. Protein: CASSPRTGVSTDTQYF.

CDR3 coding DNA: TGTGCCAGCAGCTCTACAGATCGCTCCTACAATGAGCAGTTCTTC. Protein: CASSSTDRSYNEQFF. The chain joins TRBV7-3 to TRBJ2-1, with D uncertain. This CDR3 region has 15 residues. The V gene lost 4 bases and the J gene lost 0 bases, with 10 bases spanning the gap. CDR1 is SGHTA, CDR2 FQGTGA, per germline. Filled out from reference TRBV7-3 and TRBJ2-1, the complete variable domain reads GAGVSQTPSNKVTEKGKYVELRCDPISGHTALYWYRQSLGQGPEFLIYFQGTGAADDSGLPNDRFFAVRPEGSVSTLKIQRTERGDSAVYLCASSSTDRSYNEQFFGPGTRLTVL.

In nucleotides, the CDR3 is TGTGCCTGTTCGAGGGGTGGCCGTCAACTCAATCAGCCCCAGCATTTT. Encoded protein: CACSRGGRQLNQPQHF. This sequence joins TRBV30 and TRBJ1-5; tentative D call: TRBD1 (5 bases). Germline V gives CDR1 GTSNPN, CDR2 SVGIG (reference sequence). This CDR3 is 16 amino acids long. V lost 6 bases to trimming and J lost 3 bases, with 21 bases between them. The whole variable domain, filled in from reference TRBV30 and TRBJ1-5, reads SQTIHQWPATLVQPVGSPLSLECTVEGTSNPNLYWYRQAAGRGLQLLFYSVGIGQISSEVPQNLSASRPQDRQFILSSKKLLLSDSGFYLCACSRGGRQLNQPQHFGDGTRLSIL.

The V gene is TRBV27, the J gene TRBJ1-2; 8 bases align to TRBD1. CDR1 and CDR2 (germline): MNHEY, SMNVEV (reference sequence). The V gene end was trimmed by 8 bases and the J gene end by 6 bases; junction bases not matched to a gene: 5. The CDR3 extends over 12 amino acids. CDR3 protein: CASGTGKDGYTF. CDR3 sequence (DNA): TGTGCCAGCGGGACAGGCAAAGATGGCTACACCTTC.

This sequence joins TRBV18 and TRBJ2-7; 7 bases fit TRBD2. The J segment lost 5 bases and the V segment lost 3 bases, leaving 4 bases of the junction unmatched. CDR3 length: 13 amino acids. Germline CDR1 and CDR2: KGHSH and LQKENI. The DNA of the CDR3 is TGTGCCAGCTCACCGACGGGAGGCCACGAGCAGTACTTC. Translated: CASSPTGGHEQYF.

On this clonotype: An end of the junction does not agree with germline; a read error may underlie this. The V call is TRBV30, the J call TRBJ1-1; unclear D gene. The CDR3 has 13 residues. CDR1 and CDR2 from the germline V gene are GTSNPN and SVGIG (reference sequence). CDR3 protein: CAWSGNGPTETFF. The CDR3 nucleotides are TGTGCCTGGAGTGGTAACGGGCCCACTGAAACTTTCTTT.

The chain has TRBV5-5 and TRBJ2-7, with D perhaps matching TRBD2 (6 bases). Germline CDR1 and CDR2: SGHKS and YYEKEE (reference sequence). This CDR3 has 15 residues. Trimming stripped 0 bases from V and 6 bases from J, with 16 bases between. CDR3 protein: CASSLDWGVMSEQYF. CDR3 bases: TGTGCCAGCAGCTTGGATTGGGGGGTAATGAGCGAGCAGTACTTC.

This clonotype was found once. The chain has TRBV7-9 and TRBJ1-2; 7 nucleotides line up with TRBD1. CDR1 SEHNR and CDR2 FQNEAQ come from the germline V gene (reference sequence). V was pared by 5 bases and J by 2 bases, with 11 bases of the junction left unmatched. The CDR3 length is 16 residues. CDR3 protein: CASSANRDSFNYGYTF. The DNA of the CDR3 is TGTGCCAGCAGCGCCAATCGGGACAGCTTCAACTATGGCTACACCTTC.